The rows below give T cell receptor beta chains drawn from one sample of a study of PD-1 blockade in classical Hodgkin lymphoma. Generated by immunoSEQ multiplex PCR, the TCRdb table keeps only in-frame clones and is missing some. The sample yields 18,000 or so clones, 70% seen once. Sequencing used CD4+ T cells from blood, obtained before the fourth cycle of nivolumab. These receptors originate from a human donor with classical Hodgkin lymphoma. Each CDR3 is given with its conserved first and last residue. A D gene is named only where the DNA matches it firmly. Clone size appears in some rows only: once, few, many, or a class for an expanded clone.

clone_size d_call j_call v_call cdr3_aa cdr3_nt
- - TRBJ2-1 TRBV7-7 CASSLGRADINDNEQFF TGTGCCAGCAGCTTAGGGAGGGCCGATATTAACGACAATGAGCAGTTCTTC
medium-sized - TRBJ2-6 TRBV7-6 CASSFGQARSGANVLTF TGTGCCAGCAGCTTCGGGCAGGCCCGCTCTGGGGCCAACGTCCTGACTTTC
- - TRBJ1-6 TRBV7-6 CASSPGQINSPLHF TGTGCCAGCAGCCCCGGACAGATAAATTCACCCCTCCACTTT
- - TRBJ1-1 TRBV5-4 CASSGPQGRTEAFF TGTGCCAGCAGCGGGCCCCAAGGGCGCACTGAAGCTTTCTTT
- TRBD2 TRBJ2-1 TRBV2 CVTRREYNEQFF TGTGTCACGAGGCGGGAGTACAATGAGCAGTTCTTC
- - TRBJ2-1 TRBV25-1 CASSQGNEQFF TGTGCCAGCAGCCAGGGAAATGAGCAGTTCTTC
- - TRBJ1-5 TRBV6-5 CASSRGGRQPQHF TGTGCCAGCAGTAGGGGGGGGCGTCAGCCCCAGCATTTT
- - TRBJ2-2 TRBV6-5 CASRMTGRAGELFF TGTGCCAGCAGGATGACAGGGAGGGCCGGGGAGCTGTTTTTT
- - TRBJ1-6 TRBV6-5 CASGAGIVASPLHF TGTGCCAGCGGGGCAGGGATTGTCGCTTCACCCCTCCACTTT
few - TRBJ2-1 TRBV19 CASSIDGRGGWYNEQFF TGTGCCAGTAGTATAGATGGCAGGGGGGGGTGGTACAATGAGCAGTTCTTC
- - TRBJ2-7 TRBV28 CASSWPFGSTNSYEQYF TGTGCCAGCAGTTGGCCGTTTGGCAGTACCAACTCCTACGAGCAGTACTTC
- - TRBJ1-1 TRBV4-3 CASSQDRRGNTEAFF TGCGCCAGCAGCCAAGATAGGCGGGGGAACACTGAAGCTTTCTTT
- - TRBJ1-1 TRBV7-2 CASSLRYSNTEAFF TGTGCCAGCAGCTTACGTTACTCTAACACTGAAGCTTTCTTT
- TRBD2 TRBJ2-1 TRBV4-3 CASSLGLAGGDEQFF TGCGCCAGCAGCCTGGGACTAGCGGGAGGGGATGAGCAGTTCTTC
- - TRBJ2-1 TRBV5-4 CASSLVPSAYNEQFF TGTGCCAGCAGCTTGGTTCCTAGCGCATACAATGAACAGTTCTTC
- - TRBJ1-3 TRBV5-5 CASSQQGSGNTIYF TGTGCCAGCAGCCAACAGGGCTCTGGAAACACCATATATTTT
- - TRBJ1-2 TRBV7-2 CASSLSADYYGYTF TGTGCCAGCAGCTTATCGGCAGACTACTATGGCTACACCTTC
- - TRBJ2-2 TRBV18 CASSLSQVGITGELFF TGTGCCAGCTCACTATCCCAAGTCGGGATCACCGGGGAGCTGTTTTTT
- TRBD2 TRBJ2-7 TRBV11-3 CASSPGLAGGAEQYF TGTGCCAGCAGCCCGGGACTAGCGGGAGGCGCCGAGCAGTACTTC
- - TRBJ1-2 TRBV19 CASSTTYNYGYTF TGTGCCAGTAGTACAACTTACAACTATGGCTACACCTTC
once - TRBJ2-5 TRBV11-1 CASSRSTQETQYF TGTGCCAGCAGCCGCTCGACCCAAGAGACCCAGTACTTC
- - TRBJ1-1 TRBV28 CASRGGDLTTEAFF TGTGCCAGCAGGGGAGGGGACTTGACCACTGAAGCTTTCTTT
- TRBD2 TRBJ2-3 TRBV5-6 CASSLRLAGGIDTQYF TGTGCCAGCAGCTTACGACTAGCGGGGGGAATCGATACGCAGTATTTT
few - TRBJ1-4 TRBV7-8 CASSSNRANEKLFF TGTGCCAGCAGTTCGAACAGGGCTAATGAAAAACTGTTTTTT
- TRBD1 TRBJ1-1 TRBV15 CATSRDLYRGTEAFF TGTGCCACCAGCAGAGATCTCTACAGGGGGACTGAAGCTTTCTTT
- TRBD1 TRBJ2-2 TRBV5-1 CASSPGQGLGGELFF TGCGCCAGCAGCCCGGGACAGGGGCTCGGCGGGGAGCTGTTTTTT
- TRBD1 TRBJ1-2 TRBV9 CASSVGQGRPNGYGYTF TGTGCCAGCAGCGTCGGACAGGGTAGGCCCAACGGCTATGGCTACACCTTC
- - TRBJ2-5 TRBV5-5 CASSQQVDETQYF TGTGCCAGCAGCCAACAGGTGGACGAGACCCAGTACTTC
few - TRBJ1-2 TRBV7-9 CASSLADGQGYTF TGTGCCAGCAGCTTAGCGGATGGTCAGGGCTACACCTTC
few - TRBJ2-7 TRBV5-6 CASSWGTYEQYF TGTGCCAGCAGTTGGGGGACTTACGAGCAGTACTTC
- TRBD1 TRBJ2-1 TRBV5-4 CASSLPEPGQEQFF TGTGCCAGCAGCTTGCCCGAACCGGGACAGGAGCAGTTCTTC
- TRBD1 TRBJ1-1 TRBV18 CASSGQFILMGNTEAFF TGTGCCAGCTCGGGACAGTTTATCCTAATGGGTAACACTGAAGCTTTCTTT
- - TRBJ2-2 TRBV7-9 CASSFYTGELFF TGTGCCAGCAGCTTCTACACCGGGGAGCTGTTTTTT
- - TRBJ2-7 TRBV5-1 CASSRGDEVVVRYEQYF TGCGCCAGCAGCCGCGGTGACGAGGTAGTAGTGCGGTACGAGCAGTACTTC
- - TRBJ2-7 TRBV6-6 CASSYGGAGAVQYF TGTGCCAGCAGTTACGGTGGGGCAGGGGCAGTGCAGTACTTC
few - TRBJ2-7 TRBV7-3 CASSSGPNREQYF TGTGCCAGCAGCTCCGGCCCGAACCGTGAGCAGTACTTC
- - TRBJ2-1 TRBV10-3 CAISNRRLESYNEQFF TGTGCCATCAGTAACCGACGACTAGAGTCCTACAATGAGCAGTTCTTC
- - TRBJ2-5 TRBV7-6 CASSWVGTVQETQYF TGTGCCAGCAGCTGGGTCGGGACCGTTCAAGAGACCCAGTACTTC
few - TRBJ1-3 TRBV9 CASSVGSSGNTIYF TGTGCCAGCAGCGTGGGGAGCTCTGGAAACACCATATATTTT
- - TRBJ2-1 TRBV12-5 CASGLAGSSYNEQFF TGTGCTAGTGGTTTGGCCGGGAGCTCCTACAATGAGCAGTTCTTC
- - TRBJ2-2 TRBV7-9 CASSLAGELFF TGTGCCAGCAGCTTGGCCGGGGAGCTGTTTTTT
once - TRBJ1-1 TRBV11-2 CASSLVPGGLNTEAFF TGTGCCAGCAGCTTAGTGCCGGGTGGATTGAACACTGAAGCTTTCTTT
- - TRBJ2-1 TRBV19 CASSIGGAAGAYNEQFF TGTGCCAGTAGTATTGGGGGGGCCGCTGGCGCTTACAATGAGCAGTTCTTC
- - TRBJ2-2 TRBV11-2 CASSLDIGVNTGELFF TGTGCCAGCAGCTTAGATATTGGGGTGAACACCGGGGAGCTGTTTTTT
few - TRBJ1-1 TRBV28 CASSLGRAHRGNEAFF TGTGCCAGCAGTTTAGGAAGGGCGCATCGCGGGAATGAAGCTTTCTTT
- - TRBJ2-7 TRBV2 CASSPRREQYF TGTGCCAGCAGCCCCCGGAGAGAGCAGTACTTC
- - TRBJ2-3 TRBV30 CAWSRADTQYF TGTGCCTGGAGTAGGGCGGATACGCAGTATTTT
once TRBD1 TRBJ2-7 TRBV19 CASSIGTGTYEQYF TGTGCCAGTAGTATCGGGACAGGGACCTACGAGCAGTACTTC
- - TRBJ2-7 TRBV19 CASSWRGESSYEQYF TGTGCCAGTAGTTGGAGGGGAGAGAGCTCCTACGAGCAGTACTTC
- - TRBJ1-2 TRBV18 CASSLSEGSGYGYTF TGTGCCAGCTCACTTTCGGAGGGGTCGGGCTATGGCTACACCTTC